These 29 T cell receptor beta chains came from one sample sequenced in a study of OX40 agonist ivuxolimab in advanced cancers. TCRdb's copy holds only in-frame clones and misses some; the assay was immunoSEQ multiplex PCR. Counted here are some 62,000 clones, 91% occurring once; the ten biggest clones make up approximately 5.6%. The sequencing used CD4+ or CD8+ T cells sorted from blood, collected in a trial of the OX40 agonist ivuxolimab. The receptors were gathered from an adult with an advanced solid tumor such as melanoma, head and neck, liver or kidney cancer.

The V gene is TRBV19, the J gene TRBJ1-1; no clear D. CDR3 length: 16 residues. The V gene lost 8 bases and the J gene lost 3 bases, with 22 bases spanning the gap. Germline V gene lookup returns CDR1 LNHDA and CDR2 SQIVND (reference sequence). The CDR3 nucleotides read TGTGCCAGTTATATTAGGGCCCCAGTACGAGACACTGAAGCTTTCTTT. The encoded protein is CASYIRAPVRDTEAFF.

The CDR3: CASSMEAGVGELFF. The CDR3 DNA reads as TGTGCCAGCAGTATGGAGGCGGGAGTGGGGGAGCTGTTTTTT. This sequence joins TRBV6-4 and TRBJ2-2, with 7 bases fitting TRBD2. This CDR3 is built from 14 residues. V gave up 5 bases and J gave up 8 bases; unmatched junction bases: 8. Germline CDR1 MRHNA, CDR2 SNTAGT.

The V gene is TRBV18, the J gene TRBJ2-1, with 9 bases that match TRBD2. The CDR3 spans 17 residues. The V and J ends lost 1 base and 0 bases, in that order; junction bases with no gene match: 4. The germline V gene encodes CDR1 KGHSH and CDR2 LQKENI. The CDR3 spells CASSPQAGGRSYNEQFF. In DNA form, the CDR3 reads TGTGCCAGCTCACCACAAGCGGGAGGACGCTCCTACAATGAGCAGTTCTTC.

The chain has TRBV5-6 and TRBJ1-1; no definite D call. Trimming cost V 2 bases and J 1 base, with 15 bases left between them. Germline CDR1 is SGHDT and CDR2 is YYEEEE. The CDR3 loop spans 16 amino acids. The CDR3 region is CASSFGRSTRNTEAFF. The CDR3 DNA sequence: TGTGCCAGCAGCTTCGGTAGGTCGACACGGAACACTGAAGCTTTCTTT.

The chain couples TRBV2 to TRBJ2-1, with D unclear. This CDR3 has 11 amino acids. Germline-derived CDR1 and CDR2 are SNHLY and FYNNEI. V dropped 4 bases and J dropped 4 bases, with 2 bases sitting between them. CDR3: CASSVYNEQFF. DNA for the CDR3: TGTGCCAGCAGTGTTTACAATGAGCAGTTCTTC.

This chain's CDR3 is CASSDSRGNGYTF. The DNA of the CDR3 is TGTGCCAGCAGTGACAGCCGGGGGAATGGCTACACCTTC. The J gene is TRBJ1-2, the V gene TRBV6-1, with D tentatively TRBD1 (5 bases). V lost 3 bases and J lost 6, with 11 bases in between. Germline CDR1 reads MNHNS; CDR2 reads SASEGT. The CDR3 consists of 13 residues.

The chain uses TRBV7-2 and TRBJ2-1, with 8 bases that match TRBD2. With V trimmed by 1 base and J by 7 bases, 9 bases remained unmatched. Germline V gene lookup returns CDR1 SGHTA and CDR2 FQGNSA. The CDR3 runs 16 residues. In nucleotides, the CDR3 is TGTGCCAGCAGCTTAGGAATCGGGAGGGGTCGGAATGAGCAGTTCTTC. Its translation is CASSLGIGRGRNEQFF.

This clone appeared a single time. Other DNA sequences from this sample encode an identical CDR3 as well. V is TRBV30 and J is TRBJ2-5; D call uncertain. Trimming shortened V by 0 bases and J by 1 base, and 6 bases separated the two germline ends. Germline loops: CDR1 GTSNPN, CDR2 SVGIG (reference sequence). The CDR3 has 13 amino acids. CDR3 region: CAWSVLIQETQYF. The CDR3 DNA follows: TGTGCCTGGAGTGTACTAATCCAAGAGACCCAGTACTTC.

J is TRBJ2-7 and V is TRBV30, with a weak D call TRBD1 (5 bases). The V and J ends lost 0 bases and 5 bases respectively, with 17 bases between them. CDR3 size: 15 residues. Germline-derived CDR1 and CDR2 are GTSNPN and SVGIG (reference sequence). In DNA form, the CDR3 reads TGTGCCTGGAGTGTAGGGGCAGGCTCGGTAGACGAGCAGTACTTC. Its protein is CAWSVGAGSVDEQYF.

The CDR3 DNA sequence: TGCGCCAGCAGTGCGTCGGGGAACACTGAAGCTTTCTTT. Translating gives CASSASGNTEAFF. The chain couples TRBV10-2 to TRBJ1-1; D gene unclear. The CDR3 has 13 amino acids. Deletions cut 4 bases from V and 1 base from J, with 7 bases between. From germline, CDR1 is WSHSY and CDR2 SAAADI.

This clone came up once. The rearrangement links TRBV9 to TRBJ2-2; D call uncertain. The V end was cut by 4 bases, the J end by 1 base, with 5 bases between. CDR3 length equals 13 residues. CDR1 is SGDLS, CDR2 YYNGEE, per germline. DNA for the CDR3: TGTGCCAGCAGCATCCGGAACACCGGGGAGCTGTTTTTT. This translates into CASSIRNTGELFF. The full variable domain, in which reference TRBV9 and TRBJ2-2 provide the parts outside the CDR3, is DSGVTQTPKHLITATGQRVTLRCSPRSGDLSVYWYQQSLDQGLQFLIQYYNGEERAKGNILERFSAQQFPDLHSELNLSSLELGDSALYFCASSIRNTGELFFGEGSRLTVL.

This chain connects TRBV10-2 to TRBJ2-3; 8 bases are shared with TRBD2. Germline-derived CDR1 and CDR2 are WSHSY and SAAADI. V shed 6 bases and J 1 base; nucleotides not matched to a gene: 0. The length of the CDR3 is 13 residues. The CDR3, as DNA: TGCGCCAGCAGACTAGCGGGCACAGATACGCAGTATTTT. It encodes CASRLAGTDTQYF.

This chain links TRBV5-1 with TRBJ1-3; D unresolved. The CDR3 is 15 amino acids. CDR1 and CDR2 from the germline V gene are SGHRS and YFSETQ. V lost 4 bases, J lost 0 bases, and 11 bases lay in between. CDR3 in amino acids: CASSRTGDSGNTIYF. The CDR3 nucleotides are TGCGCCAGCAGCAGAACCGGGGACTCTGGAAACACCATATATTTT. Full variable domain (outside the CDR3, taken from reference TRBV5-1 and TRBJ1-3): KAGVTQTPRYLIKTRGQQVTLSCSPISGHRSVSWYQQTPGQGLQFLFEYFSETQRNKGNFPGRFSGRQFSNSRSEMNVSTLELGDSALYLCASSRTGDSGNTIYFGEGSWLTVV.

CDR3 coding DNA: TGTGCCTGGAGTCTGGGTTACACCGGGGAGCTGTTTTTT. As protein: CAWSLGYTGELFF. This chain links TRBV30 with TRBJ2-2; no firm D call. This CDR3 spans 13 amino acids. In germline, CDR1 is GTSNPN, CDR2 SVGIG (reference sequence). V was cut by 2 bases and J by 3 bases, with 7 bases left in between.

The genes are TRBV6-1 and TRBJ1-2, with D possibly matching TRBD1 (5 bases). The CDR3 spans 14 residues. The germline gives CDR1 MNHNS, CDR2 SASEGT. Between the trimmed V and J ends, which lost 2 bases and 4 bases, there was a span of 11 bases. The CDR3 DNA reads TGTGCCAGCAGTGAATCAGGGCGGTTCTATGGCTACACCTTC. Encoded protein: CASSESGRFYGYTF.

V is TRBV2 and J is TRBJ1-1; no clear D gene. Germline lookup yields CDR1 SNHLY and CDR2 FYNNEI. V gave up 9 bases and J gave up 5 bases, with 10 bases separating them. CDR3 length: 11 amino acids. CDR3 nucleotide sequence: TGTGCCAGACGTCTTATGACTGAAGCTTTCTTT. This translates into CARRLMTEAFF.

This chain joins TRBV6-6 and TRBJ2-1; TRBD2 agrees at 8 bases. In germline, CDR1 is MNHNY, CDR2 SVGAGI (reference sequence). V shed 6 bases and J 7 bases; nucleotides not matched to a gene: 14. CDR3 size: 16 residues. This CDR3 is CASSLVGLAGGNEQFF. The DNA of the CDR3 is TGTGCCAGCAGCCTCGTTGGGCTAGCGGGCGGGAATGAGCAGTTCTTC.

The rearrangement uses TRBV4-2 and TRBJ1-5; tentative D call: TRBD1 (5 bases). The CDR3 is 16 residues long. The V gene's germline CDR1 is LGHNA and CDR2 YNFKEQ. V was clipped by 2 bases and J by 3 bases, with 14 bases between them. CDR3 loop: CASSQRGGALNQPQHF. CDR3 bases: TGTGCCAGCAGCCAAAGGGGAGGGGCTCTCAATCAGCCCCAGCATTTT.

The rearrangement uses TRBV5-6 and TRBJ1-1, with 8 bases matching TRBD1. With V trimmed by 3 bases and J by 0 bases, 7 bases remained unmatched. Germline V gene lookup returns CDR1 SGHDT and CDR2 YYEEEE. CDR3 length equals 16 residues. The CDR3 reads CASSSDRGRVNTEAFF. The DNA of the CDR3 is TGTGCCAGCAGCTCCGACAGGGGAAGGGTGAACACTGAAGCTTTCTTT.

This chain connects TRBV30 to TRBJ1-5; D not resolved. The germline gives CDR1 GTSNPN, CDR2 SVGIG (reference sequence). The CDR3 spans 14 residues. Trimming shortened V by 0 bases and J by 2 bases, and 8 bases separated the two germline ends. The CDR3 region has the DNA TGTGCCTGGAGTGTAGGCGGGGGCAATCAGCCCCAGCATTTT. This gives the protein CAWSVGGGNQPQHF.

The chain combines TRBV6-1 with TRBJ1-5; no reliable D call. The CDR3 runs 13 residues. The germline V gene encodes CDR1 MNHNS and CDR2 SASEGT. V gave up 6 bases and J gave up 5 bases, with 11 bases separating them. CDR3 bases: TGTGCCAGCAGCGCCACTGTTGATCAGCCCCAGCATTTT. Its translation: CASSATVDQPQHF.

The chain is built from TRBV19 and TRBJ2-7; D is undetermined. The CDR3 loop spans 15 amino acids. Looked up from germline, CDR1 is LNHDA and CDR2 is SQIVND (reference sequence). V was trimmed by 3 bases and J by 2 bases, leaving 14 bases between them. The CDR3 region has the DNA TGTGCCAGTAGTATTGAATCGAACCCCACCTACGAGCAGTACTTC. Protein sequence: CASSIESNPTYEQYF.

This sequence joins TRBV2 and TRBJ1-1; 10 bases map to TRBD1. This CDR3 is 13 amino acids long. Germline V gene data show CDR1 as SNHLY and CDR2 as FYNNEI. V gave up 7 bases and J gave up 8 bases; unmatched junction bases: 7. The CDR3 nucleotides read TGTGCCAGCATATTCGACAGGGGGCACGAAGCTTTCTTT. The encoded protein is CASIFDRGHEAFF.

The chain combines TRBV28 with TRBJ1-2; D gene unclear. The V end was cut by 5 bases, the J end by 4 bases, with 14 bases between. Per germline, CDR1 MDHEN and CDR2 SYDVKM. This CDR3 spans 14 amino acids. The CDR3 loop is CASSGPGSFYGYTF. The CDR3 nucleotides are TGTGCCAGCAGTGGGCCCGGGAGCTTCTATGGCTACACCTTC.

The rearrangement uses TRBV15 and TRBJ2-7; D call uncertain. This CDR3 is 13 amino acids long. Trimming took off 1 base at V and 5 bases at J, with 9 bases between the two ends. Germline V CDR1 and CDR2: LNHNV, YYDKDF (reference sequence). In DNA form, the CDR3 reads TGTGCCACCAGCAGAGGAGGCTACGACGAGCAGTACTTC. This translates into CATSRGGYDEQYF.

The CDR3 loop reads CASSLTVSLGHQPQHF. DNA of the CDR3: TGTGCCAGCAGCTTGACGGTCTCCCTAGGACATCAGCCCCAGCATTTT. This chain links TRBV5-8 with TRBJ1-5; D not resolved. V was shortened by 1 base and J by 5 bases, with 16 bases between the two germline ends. Germline V gives CDR1 SGHTS, CDR2 YDEGEE. This CDR3 has 16 residues.

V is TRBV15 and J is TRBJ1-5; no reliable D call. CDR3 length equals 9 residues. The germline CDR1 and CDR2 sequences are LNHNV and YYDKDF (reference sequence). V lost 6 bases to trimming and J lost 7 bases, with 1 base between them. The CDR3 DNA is TGTGCCACCAGGCAGCCCCAGCATTTT. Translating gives CATRQPQHF.

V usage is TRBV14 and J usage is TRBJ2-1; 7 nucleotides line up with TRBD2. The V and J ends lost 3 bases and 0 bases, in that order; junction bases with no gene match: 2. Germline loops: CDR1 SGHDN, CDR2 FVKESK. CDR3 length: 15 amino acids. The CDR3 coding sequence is TGTGCCAGCAGCCACGGCGGGGGCTCCTACAATGAGCAGTTCTTC. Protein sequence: CASSHGGGSYNEQFF.

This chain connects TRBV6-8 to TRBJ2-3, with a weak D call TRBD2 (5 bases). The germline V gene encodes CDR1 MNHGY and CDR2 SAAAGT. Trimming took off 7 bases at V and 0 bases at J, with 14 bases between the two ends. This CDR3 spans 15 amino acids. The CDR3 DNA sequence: TGTGCCAGCAACCCAGAGAGGGAAAGCACAGATACGCAGTATTTT. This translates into CASNPERESTDTQYF.